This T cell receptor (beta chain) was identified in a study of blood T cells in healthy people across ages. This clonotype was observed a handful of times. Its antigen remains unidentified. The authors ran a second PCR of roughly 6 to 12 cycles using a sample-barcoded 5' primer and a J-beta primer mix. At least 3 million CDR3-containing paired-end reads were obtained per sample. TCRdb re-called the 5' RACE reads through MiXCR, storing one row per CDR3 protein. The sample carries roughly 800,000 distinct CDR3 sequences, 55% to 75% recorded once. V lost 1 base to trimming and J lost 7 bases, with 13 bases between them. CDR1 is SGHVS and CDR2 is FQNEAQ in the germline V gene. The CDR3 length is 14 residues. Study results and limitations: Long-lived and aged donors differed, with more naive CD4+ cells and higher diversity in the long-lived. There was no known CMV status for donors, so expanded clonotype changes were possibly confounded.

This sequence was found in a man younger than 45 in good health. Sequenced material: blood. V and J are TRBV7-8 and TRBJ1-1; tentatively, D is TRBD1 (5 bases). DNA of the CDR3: TGTGCCAGCAGCTTAGGGGGGGTCGGGGGTGAAGCTTTCTTT. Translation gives CASSLGGVGGEAFF.